One and the same sample provided the 5 T cell receptor beta chains below, sequenced in a study of control samples from healthy donors and cancer patients. TCRdb's table, derived via immunoSEQ multiplex PCR, lists solely in-frame clones and lacks some. The repertoire consists of approximately 150,000 clones, with 94% occurring once and the leading ten covering under 15%. The sequenced sample consisted of blood. These receptors all come from a man aged 40-50 years in good health.

The J gene is TRBJ2-1, the V gene TRBV27, with 10 bases fitting TRBD2. CDR1 and CDR2 (germline): MNHEY, SMNVEV (reference sequence). J lost 6 bases, V lost 3 bases, and 5 bases had no gene match. This CDR3 is 15 amino acids long. CDR3 nucleotides: TGTGCCAGCAGTTTTCTAGCGGGAGCAATCAATGAGCAGTTCTTC. It translates to CASSFLAGAINEQFF.

The genes are TRBV13 and TRBJ2-7; 7 nucleotides align to TRBD1. Germline V CDR1 and CDR2: PRHDT, FYEKMQ (reference sequence). Unmatched junction bases numbered 6, after V lost 4 bases and J lost 0 bases. This CDR3 has 15 residues. The DNA of the CDR3 is TGTGCCAGCAGCTCGTTGACAGGGAGCTCCTACGAGCAGTACTTC. It translates to CASSSLTGSSYEQYF.

The rearrangement uses TRBV12-5 and TRBJ1-5; 7 bases are a match to TRBD1. The V and J ends lost 3 bases and 2 bases, in that order; junction bases with no gene match: 13. The CDR3 runs 18 residues. Germline-derived CDR1 and CDR2 are LGHNT and FRNRAP. Here the CDR3 DNA reads TGTGCTAGTGGTTTTGGTTTGACAGGGAGGGAGGGCAATCAGCCCCAGCATTTT. This sequence encodes CASGFGLTGREGNQPQHF.

CDR3 residues: CAIKGTAYGYTF. The CDR3, as DNA: TGTGCCATCAAAGGGACGGCATATGGCTACACCTTC. The rearrangement links TRBV10-3 to TRBJ1-2; D is possibly TRBD1 (5 bases). The CDR3 covers 12 residues. Germline V gives CDR1 ENHRY, CDR2 SYGVKD. Between the trimmed V and J ends, which lost 7 bases and 5 bases, there was a span of 11 bases.

The chain combines TRBV5-8 with TRBJ1-5; D perhaps matches TRBD1 (5 bases). Germline CDR1 is SGHTS and CDR2 is YDEGEE. The CDR3 extends over 15 amino acids. V was shortened by 1 base and J by 3 bases, with 11 bases between the two germline ends. The CDR3 is CASSLSGRINQPQHF. The CDR3 DNA follows: TGTGCCAGCAGCTTGTCGGGACGGATCAATCAGCCCCAGCATTTT.